This T cell receptor beta chain was captured by sequencing in a study of T cells in narcolepsy. Findings and limits, study-wide: In some patient and control memory CD4+ samples, autoreactive clones were absent.

This clone is a singleton in its sample. What it recognizes is unknown. The DNA is omitted, as the CDR3 cannot be located on it reliably, and the CDR3 follows TCRdb's listing. Ends included, the CDR3 has 13 residues. Germline V gives CDR1 SGHAT, CDR2 FQNNGV. TCRdb's table, derived via immunoSEQ multiplex PCR, lists solely in-frame clones and lacks some. The sample yields under 35,000 clones, almost 90% seen once. The receptor's source is a human donor with narcolepsy. The sample comprised CD45RA- memory CD4+ T cells from PBMCs. The chain recombines TRBV11-2 with TRBJ2-5; TRBD1, the table's D call, was not compared with the DNA. The CDR3 sequence is CASSWGQGALTYF.